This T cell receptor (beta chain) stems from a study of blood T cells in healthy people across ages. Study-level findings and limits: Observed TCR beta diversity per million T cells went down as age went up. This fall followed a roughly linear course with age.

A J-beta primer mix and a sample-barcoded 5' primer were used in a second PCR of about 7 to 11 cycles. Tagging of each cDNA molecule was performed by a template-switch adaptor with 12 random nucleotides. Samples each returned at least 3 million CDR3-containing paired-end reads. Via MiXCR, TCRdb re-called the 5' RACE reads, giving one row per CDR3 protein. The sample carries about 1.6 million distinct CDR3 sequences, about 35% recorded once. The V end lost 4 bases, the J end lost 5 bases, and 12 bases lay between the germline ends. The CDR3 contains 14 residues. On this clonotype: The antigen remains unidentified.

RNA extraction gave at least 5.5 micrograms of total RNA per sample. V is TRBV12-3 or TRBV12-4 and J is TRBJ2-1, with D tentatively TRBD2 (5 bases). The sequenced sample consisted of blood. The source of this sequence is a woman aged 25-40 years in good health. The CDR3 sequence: CASSWTGRNNEQFF. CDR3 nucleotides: TGTGCCAGCAGTTGGACTGGCCGCAACAATGAGCAGTTCTTC.